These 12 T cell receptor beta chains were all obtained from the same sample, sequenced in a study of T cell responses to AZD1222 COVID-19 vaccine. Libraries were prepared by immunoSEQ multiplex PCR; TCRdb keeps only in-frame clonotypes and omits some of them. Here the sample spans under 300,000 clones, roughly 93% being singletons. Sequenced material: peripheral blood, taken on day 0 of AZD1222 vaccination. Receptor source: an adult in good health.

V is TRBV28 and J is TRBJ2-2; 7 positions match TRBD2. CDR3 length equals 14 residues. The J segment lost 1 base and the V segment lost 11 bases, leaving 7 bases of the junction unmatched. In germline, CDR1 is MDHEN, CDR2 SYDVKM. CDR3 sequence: CAGRDGLNTGELFF. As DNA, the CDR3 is TGTGCCGGGAGGGACGGATTGAACACCGGGGAGCTGTTTTTT.

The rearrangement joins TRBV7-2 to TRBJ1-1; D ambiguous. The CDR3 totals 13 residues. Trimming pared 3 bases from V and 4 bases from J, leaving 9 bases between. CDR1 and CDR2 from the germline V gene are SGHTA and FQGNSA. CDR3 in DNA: TGTGCCAGCAGCTTGCAGATGGGCACTGAAGCTTTCTTT. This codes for CASSLQMGTEAFF.

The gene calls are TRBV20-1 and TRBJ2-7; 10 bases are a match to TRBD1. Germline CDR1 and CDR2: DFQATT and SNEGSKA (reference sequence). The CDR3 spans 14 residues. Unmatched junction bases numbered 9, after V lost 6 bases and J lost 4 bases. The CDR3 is CSASGTGDEYEQYF. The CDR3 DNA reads TGCAGTGCGAGTGGGACAGGGGATGAGTACGAGCAGTACTTC.

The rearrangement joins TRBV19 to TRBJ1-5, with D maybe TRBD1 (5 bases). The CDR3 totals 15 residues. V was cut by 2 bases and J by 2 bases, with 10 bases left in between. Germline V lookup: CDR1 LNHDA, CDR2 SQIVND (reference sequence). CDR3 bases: TGTGCCAGTAGTATAACAAGGGGTGGCAATCAGCCCCAGCATTTT. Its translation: CASSITRGGNQPQHF.

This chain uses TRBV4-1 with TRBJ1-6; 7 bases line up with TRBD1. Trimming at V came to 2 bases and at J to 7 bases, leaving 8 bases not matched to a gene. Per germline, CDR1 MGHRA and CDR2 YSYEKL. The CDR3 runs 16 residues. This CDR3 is CASSQWTGPRNSPLHF. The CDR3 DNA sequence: TGCGCCAGCAGCCAATGGACAGGACCACGGAATTCACCCCTCCACTTT.

The CDR3 here is CASSLGAGGANVLTF. The DNA of the CDR3 is TGTGCCAGCAGCTTGGGAGCGGGTGGGGCCAACGTCCTGACTTTC. This chain joins TRBV5-6 and TRBJ2-6, with a tentative D call TRBD2 (6 bases). Germline assignment: CDR1 SGHDT and CDR2 YYEEEE. CDR3 length equals 15 residues. Trimming cost V 0 bases and J 3 bases, with 7 bases left between them.

The chain's CDR3 is CASSEARGQGSYYGYTF. CDR3 coding DNA: TGTGCCAGCAGTGAAGCGCGGGGACAGGGGTCCTACTATGGCTACACCTTC. This chain links TRBV6-1 with TRBJ1-2; 10 bases are shared with TRBD1. Trimming took 0 bases from V and 3 from J; bases not matched to a gene: 7. From germline, CDR1 is MNHNS and CDR2 SASEGT. CDR3 length equals 17 residues.

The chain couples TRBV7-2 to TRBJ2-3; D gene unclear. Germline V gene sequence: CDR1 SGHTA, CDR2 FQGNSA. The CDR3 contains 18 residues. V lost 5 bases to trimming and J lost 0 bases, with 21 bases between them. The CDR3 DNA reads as TGTGCCAGCAGCCCGAGAGGTTCCCGGGTGTTAAGCACAGATACGCAGTATTTT. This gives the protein CASSPRGSRVLSTDTQYF.

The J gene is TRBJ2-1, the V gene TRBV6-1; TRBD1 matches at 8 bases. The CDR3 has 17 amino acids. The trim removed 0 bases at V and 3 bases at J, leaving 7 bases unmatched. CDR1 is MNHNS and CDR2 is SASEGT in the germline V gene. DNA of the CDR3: TGTGCCAGCAGTGAAGCTTGGGGCGGGACAGGCTACAATGAGCAGTTCTTC. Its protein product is CASSEAWGGTGYNEQFF.

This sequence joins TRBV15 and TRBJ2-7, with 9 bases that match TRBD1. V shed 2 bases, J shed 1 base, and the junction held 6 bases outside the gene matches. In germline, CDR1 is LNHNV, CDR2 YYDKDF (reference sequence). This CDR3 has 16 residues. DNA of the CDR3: TGTGCCACCAGCAGACCCCCGGGACAGGGTTCCTACGAGCAGTACTTC. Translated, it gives CATSRPPGQGSYEQYF.

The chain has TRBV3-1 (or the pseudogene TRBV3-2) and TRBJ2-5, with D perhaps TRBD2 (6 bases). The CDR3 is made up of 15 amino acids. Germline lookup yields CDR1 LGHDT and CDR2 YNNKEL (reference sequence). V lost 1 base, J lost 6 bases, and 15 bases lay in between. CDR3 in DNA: TGTGCCAGCAGCCAAGTGGGGCGGGGCGCGAAGACCCAGTACTTC. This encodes CASSQVGRGAKTQYF.

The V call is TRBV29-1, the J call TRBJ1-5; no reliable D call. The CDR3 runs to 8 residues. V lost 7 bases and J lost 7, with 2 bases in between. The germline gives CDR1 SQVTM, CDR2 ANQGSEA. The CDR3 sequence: CSAQPQHF. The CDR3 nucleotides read TGCAGCGCCCAGCCCCAGCATTTT.